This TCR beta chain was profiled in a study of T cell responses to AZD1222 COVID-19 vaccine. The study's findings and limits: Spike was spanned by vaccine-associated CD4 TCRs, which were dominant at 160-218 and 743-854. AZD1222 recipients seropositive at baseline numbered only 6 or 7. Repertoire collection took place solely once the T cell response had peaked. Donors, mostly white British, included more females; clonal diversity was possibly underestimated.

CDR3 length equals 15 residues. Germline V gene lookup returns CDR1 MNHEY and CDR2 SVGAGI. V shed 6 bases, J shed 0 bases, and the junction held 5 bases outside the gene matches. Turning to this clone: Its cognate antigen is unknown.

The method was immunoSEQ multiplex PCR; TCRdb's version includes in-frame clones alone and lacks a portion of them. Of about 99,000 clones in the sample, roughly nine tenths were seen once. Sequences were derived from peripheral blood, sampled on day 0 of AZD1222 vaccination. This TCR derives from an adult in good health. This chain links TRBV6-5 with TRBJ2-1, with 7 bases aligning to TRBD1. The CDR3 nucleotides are TGTGCCAGCAGGGCTACAGGGGTCTCCTACAATGAGCAGTTCTTC. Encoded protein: CASRATGVSYNEQFF.